A single sample gave rise to the 30 T cell receptor beta chains below, sequenced in a study of blood T cell repertoires in COVID-19. TCRdb's copy holds only in-frame clones and misses some; the assay was immunoSEQ multiplex PCR. The table includes about 52,000 clones, less than 90% detected once. The material sequenced was peripheral blood. The receptors originated from a human donor with active COVID-19. The donor label of this sample is uncertain.

The chain employs TRBV12-3 or TRBV12-4 and TRBJ2-7; 7 bases map to TRBD1. The V and J ends lost 2 bases and 3 bases, in that order; junction bases with no gene match: 1. The CDR3 covers 13 residues. The CDR3 nucleotides are TGTGCCAGCAGTTTAAGACAGGGCTACGAGCAGTACTTC. Its translation is CASSLRQGYEQYF.

The CDR3 nucleotides read TGTGCCAGCAGCGGTTCTATTTACTATGGCTACACCTTC. Translated, it gives CASSGSIYYGYTF. This chain uses TRBV9 with TRBJ1-2, with unresolved D. V was clipped by 3 bases and J by 3 bases, with 9 bases between them. The CDR3 runs 13 residues. CDR1 is SGDLS, CDR2 YYNGEE, per germline.

This chain joins TRBV5-4 and TRBJ2-5; 11 bases align to TRBD2. V was clipped by 0 bases and J by 1 base; unmatched bases: 2. In germline, CDR1 is SGHNT, CDR2 YYREEE (reference sequence). This CDR3 is 16 amino acids long. The CDR3 DNA reads TGTGCCAGCAGCTTGGTCCTAGCGGGGGGCCAAGAGACCCAGTACTTC. Protein: CASSLVLAGGQETQYF.

This sequence joins TRBV7-3 and TRBJ2-1, with a weak D call TRBD2 (5 bases). The germline V gene encodes CDR1 SGHTA and CDR2 FQGTGA. The CDR3 loop spans 13 amino acids. V was trimmed by 2 bases and J by 7 bases, leaving 9 bases between them. In DNA, the CDR3 is TGTGCCAGCAGCTTACGCCCGGGAAATGAGCAGTTCTTC. Translation gives CASSLRPGNEQFF.

The chain uses TRBV7-9 and TRBJ2-6; no firm D call. V dropped 3 bases and J dropped 2 bases, with 11 bases sitting between them. The CDR3 has 16 residues. Germline CDR1 reads SEHNR; CDR2 reads FQNEAQ (reference sequence). The DNA for the CDR3 is TGTGCCAGCAGCTTGGTGGTACTGACTGGGGCCAACGTCCTGACTTTC. Translating gives CASSLVVLTGANVLTF.

CDR3 amino acids: CASSLAVASVGWETQYF. The CDR3 DNA follows: TGTGCCAGCAGCTTAGCGGTGGCTAGCGTAGGGTGGGAGACCCAGTACTTC. J is TRBJ2-5 and V is TRBV7-2; TRBD2 might be the D (6 bases). V lost 0 bases, J lost 5 bases, and 19 bases lay in between. The CDR3 extends over 17 amino acids. Germline loops: CDR1 SGHTA, CDR2 FQGNSA.

The rearrangement uses TRBV4-3 and TRBJ2-2, with a possible D match to TRBD1 (7 bases). The V end lost 0 bases, the J end lost 0 bases, and 14 bases lay between the germline ends. Germline assignment: CDR1 LGHNA and CDR2 YSLEER. The CDR3 is made up of 18 amino acids. CDR3 sequence: CASSQEAGGSSNTGELFF. In nucleotides, the CDR3 is TGCGCCAGCAGCCAAGAGGCAGGGGGGTCATCGAACACCGGGGAGCTGTTTTTT.

This clone appeared a single time. The chain uses TRBV19 and TRBJ2-3; the D gene is possibly TRBD2 (6 bases). V was pared by 5 bases and J by 2 bases, with 17 bases between. Per germline, CDR1 LNHDA and CDR2 SQIVND (reference sequence). The CDR3 runs 16 residues. The CDR3 region is CASSLRLGVATDTQYF. The CDR3 nucleotides read TGTGCCAGTAGTTTACGACTAGGCGTCGCCACAGATACGCAGTATTTT.

This rearrangement joins TRBV11-3 to TRBJ2-7, with TRBD1 matching 8 bases. Germline CDR1 SGHNT, CDR2 YENEEA. The J segment lost 3 bases and the V segment lost 5 bases, leaving 3 bases of the junction unmatched. CDR3 length: 13 amino acids. The CDR3 region is CASSPGTGYEQYF. CDR3 coding DNA: TGTGCCAGCAGCCCCGGGACAGGCTACGAGCAGTACTTC. Complete variable domain (other parts from reference TRBV11-3 and TRBJ2-7): EAGVVQSPRYKIIEKKQPVAFWCNPISGHNTLYWYLQNLGQGPELLIRYENEEAVDDSQLPKDRFSAERLKGVDSTLKIQPAELGDSAVYLCASSPGTGYEQYFGPGTRLTVT.

The chain has TRBV6-6 and TRBJ2-2; 8 nucleotides line up with TRBD2. The CDR3 runs 22 residues. Germline CDR1 reads MNHNY; CDR2 reads SVGAGI (reference sequence). The V and J ends lost 6 bases and 3 bases, in that order; junction bases with no gene match: 27. This CDR3 reads CASSYRHSYNSGGRLDTGELFF. The CDR3 nucleotides read TGTGCCAGCAGCTACCGCCACTCGTACAACAGCGGGGGTCGATTAGACACCGGGGAGCTGTTTTTT.

V and J are TRBV5-6 and TRBJ2-7, with a possible D match to TRBD1 (5 bases). Trimming left V 6 bases short and J 6 bases short, with 22 bases between. Germline V gene lookup returns CDR1 SGHDT and CDR2 YYEEEE. The CDR3 consists of 15 residues. CDR3 DNA sequence: TGTGCCAGCACTTCGTTAGGGGTTATATCTGCCGAGCAGTACTTC. As protein: CASTSLGVISAEQYF.

The CDR3 DNA follows: TGTGCCAGCAGTTACTCGACAGACTACACCTTC. It specifies CASSYSTDYTF. The J gene is TRBJ1-2, the V gene TRBV6-6, with D possibly TRBD1 on 5 matching bases. The V gene lost 0 bases and the J gene lost 10 bases, with 6 bases spanning the gap. CDR3 length: 11 residues. Germline V gene sequence: CDR1 MNHNY, CDR2 SVGAGI (reference sequence).

The rearrangement links TRBV5-4 to TRBJ1-2; D may be TRBD1 (5 bases). Trimming cost V 0 bases and J 4 bases, with 10 bases left between them. CDR3 length equals 14 residues. Germline loops: CDR1 SGHNT, CDR2 YYREEE (reference sequence). In DNA, the CDR3 is TGTGCCAGCAGCTTGGCCAAGGGGTTCTATGGCTACACCTTC. Translated: CASSLAKGFYGYTF.

The chain joins TRBV27 to TRBJ2-5; no definite D call. Germline CDR1 reads MNHEY; CDR2 reads SMNVEV (reference sequence). Trimming pared 3 bases from V and 5 bases from J, leaving 13 bases between. This CDR3 has 14 residues. Here the CDR3 DNA reads TGTGCCAGCAGTTTGAACAACCTGGAGGAGACCCAGTACTTC. Amino acid sequence: CASSLNNLEETQYF.

CDR3 in DNA: TGTGCCAGCAGCTTGGCTCTAGCGGGGGGGTCGGAGACCCAGTACTTC. Encoded protein: CASSLALAGGSETQYF. The gene calls are TRBV7-2 and TRBJ2-5; 12 bases agree with TRBD2. Germline CDR1 and CDR2: SGHTA and FQGNSA. Losses at the gene ends were 3 bases for V and 5 bases for J; bases not matched to a gene: 7. The CDR3 contains 16 residues.

The V call is TRBV19, the J call TRBJ2-7, with TRBD1 matching over 8 bases. The germline gives CDR1 LNHDA, CDR2 SQIVND (reference sequence). The CDR3 spans 15 residues. V shed 5 bases, J shed 5 bases, and the junction held 11 bases outside the gene matches. The CDR3 spells CASSSLQGALDEQYF. The CDR3, as DNA: TGTGCCAGTAGTTCTCTTCAGGGGGCGCTGGACGAGCAGTACTTC.

This clone has only a few counts. The J gene is TRBJ1-4, the V gene TRBV12-2; TRBD1 is the table's D call, not checked against the DNA. TRBV12-2 counts as a pseudogene. The CDR3 sequence is 16 residues long. DNA for the CDR3: TGTGCAAGTCGCTTTTCCAGGATTCCAACTAATGAAAAACTGTTTTTT. Its protein product is CASRFSRIPTNEKLFF.

The chain recombines TRBV6-4 with TRBJ1-6; TRBD1 aligns across 7 bases. CDR1 MRHNA and CDR2 SNTAGT come from the germline V gene. V dropped 6 bases and J dropped 10; count of bases not matched to a gene: 9. The CDR3 runs to 14 residues. This chain's CDR3 is CASSLRTGTSPLHF. The CDR3 DNA sequence: TGTGCCAGCAGCCTTCGGACAGGTACCTCACCCCTCCACTTT.

This CDR3 reads CASSTRREGLLPSAFF. The CDR3 DNA reads TGTGCCAGCAGCACACGGAGGGAGGGCTTACTCCCGTCAGCTTTCTTT. The chain uses TRBV5-6 and TRBJ1-1; D uncertain. The germline V and J ends were trimmed by 4 bases and 10 bases, with 26 bases remaining between them. CDR3 size: 16 residues. Germline CDR1 is SGHDT and CDR2 is YYEEEE.

This clone was observed a single time. This chain uses TRBV7-2 with TRBJ2-5; TRBD1 matches at 8 bases. CDR1 and CDR2 from the germline V gene are SGHTA and FQGNSA. J gave up 2 bases and V 5 bases, and 4 bases lay outside the gene matches. The CDR3 totals 14 residues. The DNA for the CDR3 is TGTGCCAGCAGCATAAACAGGGGGCAAGAGACCCAGTACTTC. Encoded protein: CASSINRGQETQYF.

This chain uses TRBV18 with TRBJ1-1; D may be TRBD1 (5 bases). This CDR3 region has 13 residues. V was cut by 3 bases and J by 5 bases, with 10 bases left in between. Germline V CDR1 and CDR2: KGHSH, LQKENI. CDR3 in amino acids: CASSPGRGTEAFF. The CDR3, as DNA: TGTGCCAGCTCACCCGGGAGGGGAACTGAAGCTTTCTTT.

This chain joins TRBV3-1 (or the pseudogene TRBV3-2) and TRBJ2-2; 9 positions match TRBD2. This CDR3 has 21 residues. Germline values: CDR1 LGHDT, CDR2 YNNKEL (reference sequence). The V and J ends lost 1 base and 1 base, in that order; junction bases with no gene match: 16. The CDR3 coding sequence is TGTGCCAGCAGCCAAGTTTATGGTGCGTTAGCGGGGGCTATGAACACCGGGGAGCTGTTTTTT. Translation gives CASSQVYGALAGAMNTGELFF.

The chain uses TRBV6-2 or TRBV6-3 and TRBJ1-2; 7 bases fit TRBD1. The CDR3 loop spans 14 amino acids. Germline V gene lookup returns CDR1 MNHEY and CDR2 SVGEGT. Germline trimming cut 6 bases from V and 8 bases from J; bases unmatched to any gene: 12. As DNA, the CDR3 is TGTGCCAGCAGCGACGACAGGGACCTATTGGGCTACACCTTC. Translated: CASSDDRDLLGYTF.

The chain links TRBV7-2 to TRBJ1-1, with D perhaps TRBD1 (5 bases). V gave up 0 bases and J gave up 4 bases, with 9 bases separating them. Per the germline V gene, CDR1 is SGHTA and CDR2 is FQGNSA. CDR3 length equals 14 residues. The CDR3 DNA sequence: TGTGCCAGCAGCTTAGCGCTAGGGGTCACTGAAGCTTTCTTT. Its translation is CASSLALGVTEAFF.

The rearrangement uses TRBV12-5 and TRBJ1-3; maybe TRBD1 (5 bases). This CDR3 is 14 amino acids long. Trimming left V 6 bases short and J 1 base short, with 10 bases between. The germline V gene has CDR1 LGHNT and CDR2 FRNRAP. The chain's CDR3 is CASGLRGSGNTIYF. The CDR3 DNA is TGTGCTAGTGGCTTAAGGGGTTCTGGAAACACCATATATTTT.

This clone was recorded a few times. The J gene is TRBJ1-2, the V gene TRBV6-6; 7 bases match TRBD1. CDR3 length equals 14 residues. Germline V gene sequence: CDR1 MNHNY, CDR2 SVGAGI (reference sequence). V dropped 6 bases and J dropped 6; count of bases not matched to a gene: 10. CDR3 region: CASSRQGEVDGYTF. The DNA for the CDR3 is TGTGCCAGCAGCAGACAGGGTGAAGTTGATGGCTACACCTTC.

The genes are TRBV6-2 or TRBV6-3 and TRBJ2-4, with 14 nucleotides matching TRBD2. CDR1 MNHEY and CDR2 SVGEGT come from the germline V gene. Trimming at V came to 0 bases and at J to 0 bases, leaving 7 bases not matched to a gene. The CDR3 runs 20 residues. CDR3 nucleotides: TGTGCCAGCAGTTACTCCCTGACTAGCGGGGGGGCCACAGCCAAAAACATTCAGTACTTC. Residues: CASSYSLTSGGATAKNIQYF.

This chain connects TRBV6-5 to TRBJ2-4; 7 positions agree with TRBD2. Trimming took 2 bases from V and 2 from J; bases not matched to a gene: 3. CDR1 is MNHEY, CDR2 SVGAGI, per germline. The length of the CDR3 is 15 residues. CDR3 sequence reads: CASSYERGPKNIQYF. CDR3 nucleotides: TGTGCCAGCAGTTACGAGCGGGGCCCCAAAAACATTCAGTACTTC.

This chain links TRBV29-1 with TRBJ2-3; D is possibly TRBD2 (5 bases). The CDR3 extends over 15 amino acids. Between the trimmed V and J ends, which lost 6 bases and 1 base, there was a span of 17 bases. In germline, CDR1 is SQVTM, CDR2 ANQGSEA. In nucleotides, the CDR3 is TGCAGCGTGACGACTCGGGGTACGGGCACAGATACGCAGTATTTT. Protein sequence: CSVTTRGTGTDTQYF.

This chain links TRBV6-4 with TRBJ2-2; D perhaps matches TRBD2 (6 bases). The CDR3 has 14 amino acids. Trimming pared 5 bases from V and 9 bases from J, leaving 16 bases between. Germline CDR1 and CDR2: MRHNA and SNTAGT. CDR3 in amino acids: CASSPMGGPRELFF. The DNA for the CDR3 is TGTGCCAGCAGTCCTATGGGAGGCCCCCGGGAGCTGTTTTTT.